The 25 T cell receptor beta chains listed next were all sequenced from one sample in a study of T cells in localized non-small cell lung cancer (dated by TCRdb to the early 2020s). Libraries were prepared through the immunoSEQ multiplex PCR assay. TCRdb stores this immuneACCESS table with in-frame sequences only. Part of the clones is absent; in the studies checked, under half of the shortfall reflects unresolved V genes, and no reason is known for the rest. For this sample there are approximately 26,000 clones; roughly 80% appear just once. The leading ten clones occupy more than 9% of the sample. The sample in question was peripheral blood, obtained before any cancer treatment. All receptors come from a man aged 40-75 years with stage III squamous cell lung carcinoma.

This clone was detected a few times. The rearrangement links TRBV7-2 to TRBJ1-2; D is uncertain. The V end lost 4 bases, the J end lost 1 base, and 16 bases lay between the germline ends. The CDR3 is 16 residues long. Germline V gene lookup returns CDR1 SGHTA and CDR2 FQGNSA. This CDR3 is CASSSGPVSGNYGYTF. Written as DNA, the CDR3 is TGTGCCAGCAGCTCTGGACCCGTCTCGGGTAACTATGGCTACACCTTC.

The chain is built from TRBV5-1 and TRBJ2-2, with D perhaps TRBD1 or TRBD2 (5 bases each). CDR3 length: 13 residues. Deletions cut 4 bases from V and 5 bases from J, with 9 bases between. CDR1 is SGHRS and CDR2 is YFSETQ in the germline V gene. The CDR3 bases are TGCGCCAGCAGCGCCGGGACGACCGGGGAGCTGTTTTTT. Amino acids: CASSAGTTGELFF.

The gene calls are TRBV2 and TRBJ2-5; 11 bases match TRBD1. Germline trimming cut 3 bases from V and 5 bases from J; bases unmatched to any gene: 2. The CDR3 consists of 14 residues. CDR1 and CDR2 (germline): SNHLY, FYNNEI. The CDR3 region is CASSDGTGGETQYF. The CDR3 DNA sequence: TGTGCCAGCAGTGATGGGACAGGGGGGGAGACCCAGTACTTC. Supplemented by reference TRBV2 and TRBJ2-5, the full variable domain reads EPEVTQTPSHQVTQMGQEVILRCVPISNHLYFYWYRQILGQKVEFLVSFYNNEISEKSEIFDDQFSVERPDGSNFTLKIRSTKLEDSAMYFCASSDGTGGETQYFGPGTRLLVL.

The CDR3 region is CASSISNQAYNEQFF. CDR3 sequence (DNA): TGTGCCAGTAGTATTTCTAATCAAGCCTACAATGAGCAGTTCTTC. The rearrangement links TRBV19 to TRBJ2-1; D ambiguous. The V gene lost 3 bases and the J gene lost 2 bases, with 11 bases spanning the gap. Germline V gene lookup returns CDR1 LNHDA and CDR2 SQIVND (reference sequence). This CDR3 has 15 amino acids.

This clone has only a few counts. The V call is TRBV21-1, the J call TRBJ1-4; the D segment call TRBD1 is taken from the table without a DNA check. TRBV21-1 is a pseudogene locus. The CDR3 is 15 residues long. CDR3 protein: CASSGTDQINEKLFF. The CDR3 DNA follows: TGTGCCAGCAGCGGAACAGACCAGATTAATGAAAAACTGTTTTTT.

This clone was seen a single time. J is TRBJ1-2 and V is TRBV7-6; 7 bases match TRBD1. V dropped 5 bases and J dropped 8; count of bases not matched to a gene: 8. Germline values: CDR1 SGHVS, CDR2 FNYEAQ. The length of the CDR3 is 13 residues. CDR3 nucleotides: TGTGCCAGCAGCCCTACAGGGGATGGGGGCTACACCTTC. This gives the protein CASSPTGDGGYTF.

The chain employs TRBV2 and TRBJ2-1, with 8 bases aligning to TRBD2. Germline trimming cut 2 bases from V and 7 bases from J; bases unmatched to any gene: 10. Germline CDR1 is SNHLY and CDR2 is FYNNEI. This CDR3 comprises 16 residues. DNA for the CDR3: TGTGCCAGCAGTGAATTGCAAGCGGGAGTGGAGAATGAGCAGTTCTTC. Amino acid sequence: CASSELQAGVENEQFF.

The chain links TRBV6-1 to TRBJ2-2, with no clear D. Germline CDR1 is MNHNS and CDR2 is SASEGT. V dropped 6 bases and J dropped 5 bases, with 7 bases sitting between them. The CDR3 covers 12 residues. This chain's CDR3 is CASSLVTGELFF. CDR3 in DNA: TGTGCCAGCAGCCTTGTGACCGGGGAGCTGTTTTTT.

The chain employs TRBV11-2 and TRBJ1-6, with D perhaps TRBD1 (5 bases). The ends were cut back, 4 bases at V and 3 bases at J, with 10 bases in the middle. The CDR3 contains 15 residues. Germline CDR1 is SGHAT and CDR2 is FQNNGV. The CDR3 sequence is CASSYRDGYNSPLHF. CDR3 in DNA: TGTGCCAGCAGCTACCGGGACGGCTATAATTCACCCCTCCACTTT.

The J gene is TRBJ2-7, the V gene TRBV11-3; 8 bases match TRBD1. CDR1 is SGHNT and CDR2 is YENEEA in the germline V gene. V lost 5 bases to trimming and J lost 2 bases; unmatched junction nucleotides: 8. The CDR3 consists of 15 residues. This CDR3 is CASSPRTGSTYEQYV. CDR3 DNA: TGTGCCAGCAGCCCTAGGACAGGGTCCACCTACGAGCAGTACGTC.

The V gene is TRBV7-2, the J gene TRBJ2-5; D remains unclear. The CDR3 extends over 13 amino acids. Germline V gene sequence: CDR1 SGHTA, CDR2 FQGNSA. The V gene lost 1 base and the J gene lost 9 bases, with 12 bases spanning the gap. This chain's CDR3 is CASSLVSQPPQYF. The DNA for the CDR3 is TGTGCCAGCAGCTTAGTATCCCAACCTCCCCAGTACTTC.

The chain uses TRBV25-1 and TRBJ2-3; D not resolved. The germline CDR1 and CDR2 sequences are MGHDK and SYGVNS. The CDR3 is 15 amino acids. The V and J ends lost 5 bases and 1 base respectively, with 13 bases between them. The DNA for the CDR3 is TGTGCCAGCAGTCCCTCGTGGCCGCGCACAGATACGCAGTATTTT. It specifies CASSPSWPRTDTQYF.

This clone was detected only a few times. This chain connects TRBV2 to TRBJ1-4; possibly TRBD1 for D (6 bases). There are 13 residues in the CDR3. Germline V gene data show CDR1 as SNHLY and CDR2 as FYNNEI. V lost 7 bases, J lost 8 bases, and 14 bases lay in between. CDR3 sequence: CASNPGAREKLFF. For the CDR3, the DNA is TGTGCCAGCAATCCAGGGGCCCGCGAAAAACTGTTTTTT.

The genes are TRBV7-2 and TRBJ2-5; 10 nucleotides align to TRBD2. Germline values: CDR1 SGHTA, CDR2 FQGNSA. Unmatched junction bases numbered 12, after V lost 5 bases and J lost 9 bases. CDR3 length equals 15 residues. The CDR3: CASSPGDLAGDPQYF. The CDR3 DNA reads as TGTGCCAGCAGCCCAGGCGACCTAGCGGGGGATCCCCAGTACTTC. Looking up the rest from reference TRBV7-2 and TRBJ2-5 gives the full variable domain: GAGVSQSPSNKVTEKGKDVELRCDPISGHTALYWYRQSLGQGLEFLIYFQGNSAPDKSGLPSDRFSAERTGGSVSTLTIQRTQQEDSAVYLCASSPGDLAGDPQYFGPGTRLLVL.

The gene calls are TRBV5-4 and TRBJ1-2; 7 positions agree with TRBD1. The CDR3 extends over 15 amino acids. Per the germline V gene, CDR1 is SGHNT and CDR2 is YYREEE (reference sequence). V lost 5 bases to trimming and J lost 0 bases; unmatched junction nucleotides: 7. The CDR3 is CASRPGTAANYGYTF. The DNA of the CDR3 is TGTGCCAGCAGGCCCGGGACAGCTGCTAACTATGGCTACACCTTC.

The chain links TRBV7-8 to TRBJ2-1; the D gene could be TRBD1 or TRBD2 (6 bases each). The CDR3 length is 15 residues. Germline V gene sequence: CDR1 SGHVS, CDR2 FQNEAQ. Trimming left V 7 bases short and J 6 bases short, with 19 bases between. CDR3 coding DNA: TGTGCCAGCACGGGCCCTAGCGCAGGGGCCAATGAGCAGTTCTTC. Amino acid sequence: CASTGPSAGANEQFF.

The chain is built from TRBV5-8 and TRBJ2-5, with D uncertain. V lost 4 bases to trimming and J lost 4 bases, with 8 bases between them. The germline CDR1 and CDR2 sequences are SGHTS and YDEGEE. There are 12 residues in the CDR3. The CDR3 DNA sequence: TGTGCCAGCAGCCTATTTAGAGAGACCCAGTACTTC. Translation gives CASSLFRETQYF.

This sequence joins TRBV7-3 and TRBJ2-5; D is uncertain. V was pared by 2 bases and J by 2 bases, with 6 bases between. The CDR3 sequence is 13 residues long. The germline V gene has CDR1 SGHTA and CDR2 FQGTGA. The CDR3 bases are TGTGCCAGCAGCTTAGGGCAGCAAGAGACCCAGTACTTC. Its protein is CASSLGQQETQYF.

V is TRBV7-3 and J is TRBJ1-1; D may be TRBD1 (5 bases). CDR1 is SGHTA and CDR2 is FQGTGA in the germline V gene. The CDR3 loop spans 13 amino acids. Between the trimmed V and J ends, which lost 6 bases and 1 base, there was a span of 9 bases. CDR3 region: CASRVTGNTEAFF. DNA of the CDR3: TGTGCCAGCAGAGTCACAGGGAACACTGAAGCTTTCTTT. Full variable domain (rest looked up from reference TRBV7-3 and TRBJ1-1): GAGVSQTPSNKVTEKGKYVELRCDPISGHTALYWYRQSLGQGPEFLIYFQGTGAADDSGLPNDRFFAVRPEGSVSTLKIQRTERGDSAVYLCASRVTGNTEAFFGQGTRLTVV.

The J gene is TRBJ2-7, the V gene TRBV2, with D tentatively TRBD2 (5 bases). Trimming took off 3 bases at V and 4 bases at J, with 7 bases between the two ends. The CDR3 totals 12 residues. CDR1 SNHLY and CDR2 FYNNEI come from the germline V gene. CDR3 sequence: CASSDSGYEQYV. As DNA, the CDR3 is TGTGCCAGCAGTGACAGCGGTTACGAGCAGTACGTC.

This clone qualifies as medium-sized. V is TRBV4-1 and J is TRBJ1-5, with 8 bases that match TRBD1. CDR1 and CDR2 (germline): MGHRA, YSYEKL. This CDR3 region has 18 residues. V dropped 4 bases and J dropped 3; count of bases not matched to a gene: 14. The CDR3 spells CASSLSRGAGGPNQPQHF. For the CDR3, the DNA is TGCGCCAGCAGCCTGTCGAGGGGGGCAGGGGGCCCCAATCAGCCCCAGCATTTT.

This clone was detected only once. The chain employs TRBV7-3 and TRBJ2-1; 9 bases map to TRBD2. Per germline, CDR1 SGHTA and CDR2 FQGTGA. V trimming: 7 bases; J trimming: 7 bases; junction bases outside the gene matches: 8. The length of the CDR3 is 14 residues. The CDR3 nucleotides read TGTGCCAGCAACTCCGGTAGCGGGAGTAATGAGCAGTTCTTC. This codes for CASNSGSGSNEQFF.

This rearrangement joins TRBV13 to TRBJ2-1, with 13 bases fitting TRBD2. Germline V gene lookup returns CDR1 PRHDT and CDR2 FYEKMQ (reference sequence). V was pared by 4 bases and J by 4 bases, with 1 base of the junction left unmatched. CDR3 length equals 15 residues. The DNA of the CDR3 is TGTGCCAGCAGCTCACTAGCGGGAGGGTACAATGAGCAGTTCTTC. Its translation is CASSSLAGGYNEQFF.

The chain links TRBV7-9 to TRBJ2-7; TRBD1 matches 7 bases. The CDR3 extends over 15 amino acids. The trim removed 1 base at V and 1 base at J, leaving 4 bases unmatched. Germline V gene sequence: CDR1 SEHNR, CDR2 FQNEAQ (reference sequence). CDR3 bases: TGTGCCAGCAGCTTAGGGACAGGTCCATCCTACGAGCAGTACTTC. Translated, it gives CASSLGTGPSYEQYF.

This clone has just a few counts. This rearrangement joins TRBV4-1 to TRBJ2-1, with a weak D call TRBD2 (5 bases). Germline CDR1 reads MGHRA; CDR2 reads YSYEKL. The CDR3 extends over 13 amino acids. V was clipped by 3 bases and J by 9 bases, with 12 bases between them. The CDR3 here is CASSHPSSGEQFF. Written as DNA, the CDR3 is TGCGCCAGCAGCCATCCTTCCAGCGGTGAGCAGTTCTTC.